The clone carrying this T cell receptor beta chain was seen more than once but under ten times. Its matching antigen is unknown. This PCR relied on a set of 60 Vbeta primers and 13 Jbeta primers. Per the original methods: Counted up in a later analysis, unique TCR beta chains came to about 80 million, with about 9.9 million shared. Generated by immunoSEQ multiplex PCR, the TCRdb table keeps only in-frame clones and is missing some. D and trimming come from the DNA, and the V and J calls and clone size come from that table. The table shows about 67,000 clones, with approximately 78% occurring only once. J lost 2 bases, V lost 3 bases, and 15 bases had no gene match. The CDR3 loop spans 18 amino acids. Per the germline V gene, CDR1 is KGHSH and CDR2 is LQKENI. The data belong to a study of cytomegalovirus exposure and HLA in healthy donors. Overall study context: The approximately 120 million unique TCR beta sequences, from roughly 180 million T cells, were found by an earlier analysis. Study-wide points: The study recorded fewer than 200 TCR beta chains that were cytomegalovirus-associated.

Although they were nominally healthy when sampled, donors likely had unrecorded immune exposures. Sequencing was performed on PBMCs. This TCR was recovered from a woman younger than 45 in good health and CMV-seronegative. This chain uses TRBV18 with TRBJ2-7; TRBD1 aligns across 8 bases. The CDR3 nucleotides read TGTGCCAGCTCACCGAGCTTTTTTGGGACAGGAATCCCCTACGAGCAGTACTTC. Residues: CASSPSFFGTGIPYEQYF.